A selection of T cell receptor beta chains follows, all from one sample in a study of T cells in Graves' hyperthyroidism and ophthalmopathy. TCRdb reprocessed the multiplex PCR reads via MiXCR and lists one record per CDR3 protein. The repertoire includes a few hundred thousand distinct CDR3 sequences, about 45% of them detected once, and around a fifth sits in the top ten. Material for sequencing was peripheral blood or thyroid tissue (not recorded which). The receptor set was obtained from an adult woman with Graves' disease, either hyperthyroidism or ophthalmopathy (not recorded which). Both conserved end residues are part of each CDR3. D genes are given only for firm matches. Some rows have no size entry. The others give once, few or many, or a class for an expanded clone.

>few|TRBJ1-4|TRBV15|15|TRBD1
TGTGCCACCAGCAAACTGGACAGGGGCCAGGAAAAACTGTTTTTT
CATSKLDRGQEKLFF
>-|TRBJ1-1|TRBV9|15|-
TGTGCCAGCAGCCGAGTCGGGACCGTGAACACTGAAGCTTCCTTT
CASSRVGTVNTEASF
>many|TRBJ2-2|TRBV19|16|-
TGTGCCAGTAGTATAGAAATCAGGGGAGACACCGGGGAGCTGTTTTTT
CASSIEIRGDTGELFF
>many|TRBJ1-2|TRBV5-1|14|-
TGCGCCAGCAGCAACACAGGGAGAAGCTATGGCTACACCTTC
CASSNTGRSYGYTF
>-|TRBJ2-7|TRBV20-1|13|-
TGCAGTGCCCGAGAATTGCCAGGGCGCGAGCAGTACTTC
CSARELPGREQYF
>many|TRBJ1-5|TRBV7-2|15|-
TGTGCCAGCAGCTTGGGGCCCTATAGCAATCAGCCCCAGCATTTT
CASSLGPYSNQPQHF
>-|TRBJ2-7|TRBV27|14|-
TGTGCCAGCAGTTTTGCGGTGGGTTCCTACGAGCAGTACTTC
CASSFAVGSYEQYF
>many|TRBJ2-7|TRBV4-2|16|TRBD1
TGTGCCAGCAGCCAAGATTTTGGGACAGGGTCCTACGAGCAGTACTTC
CASSQDFGTGSYEQYF
>-|TRBJ1-1|TRBV20-1|14|-
TGCAGTGCTAGAGATATCGGAGGGAGCCCGGAAGCTTTCTTT
CSARDIGGSPEAFF
>many|TRBJ2-7|TRBV20-1|11|TRBD2
TGCAGTGCTAGACTAGCGGGAGGCCTGTACTTC
CSARLAGGLYF
>many|TRBJ1-5|TRBV7-2|16|-
TGTGCCAGCAGCTTAGCGCCGCCCAGCGACGGTCAGCCCCAGCATTTT
CASSLAPPSDGQPQHF
>many|TRBJ2-2|TRBV7-9|13|-
TGTGCCAGCAGCCTCCTGACTTCCGGGGAGCTGTTTTTT
CASSLLTSGELFF